The clone carrying this T cell receptor (beta chain) was picked up one time. This sample stems from a study of blood T cell repertoires in COVID-19. Study details: Donors in the United States, Italy and Spain gave samples during acute or convalescent COVID-19. The cDNA or gDNA used as material had been derived from T cells, B-cell-depleted T cells, or PBMCs.

Trimming removed 2 bases from V and 2 bases from J; junction bases left unmatched: 3. Germline V gene lookup returns CDR1 SGHTA and CDR2 FQGNSA. The CDR3 consists of 15 residues. How the authors handled the data: Amplification of reference gene primers was used by the study to estimate nucleated cell counts. Repertoires were generated with immunoSEQ multiplex PCR, while TCRdb's copy carries only in-frame clones and drops some. V, J and clone size are taken as reported in that table, and D and trimming were inferred from the DNA itself. This table has fewer than 150,000 clones, 70% to 90% appearing once.

V usage is TRBV7-2 and J usage is TRBJ2-7; TRBD2 agrees at 10 bases. The sequence came from a man in his 70s who had recovered from COVID-19. The sequencing sample was made of peripheral blood. The CDR3 sequence: CASSLRAGGTYEQYF. The CDR3 DNA follows: TGTGCCAGCAGCTTAAGAGCGGGAGGGACCTACGAGCAGTACTTC.